The subject of this entry is one TCR beta chain. Its antigen is still unknown. This sample was included in a study of blood T cells in healthy people across ages. Alongside a J-beta primer mix, a sample-barcoded 5' primer served in a second PCR lasting roughly 6 to 11 cycles. TCRdb passed the 5' RACE reads through MiXCR, listing each CDR3 protein once. The sample includes about 640,000 distinct CDR3 sequences, less than 35% seen only once; the top ten take about 15%. The V gene's germline CDR1 is MNHNY and CDR2 SVGAGI (reference sequence). The CDR3 has 16 residues. V was cut by 4 bases and J by 8 bases, with 21 bases left in between. Whole-study results and caveats: The percentage of naive T cells correlated strongly with TCR beta diversity. Whereas aged donors had fewer naive CD4+ cells, long-lived donors had more of them and higher diversity.

The sequencing input was blood. The clonotype was recovered from a woman aged 80 or older in good health. This sequence joins TRBV6-6 and TRBJ2-1; D is possibly TRBD2 (6 bases). The CDR3 nucleotides read TGTGCCAGCAGTTTTCAGACCGGGACTCAGATCCATGAGCAGTTCTTC. As protein: CASSFQTGTQIHEQFF.